These 26 T cell receptor beta chains originate from one sample sequenced in a study of cytomegalovirus exposure and HLA in healthy donors. The PCR employed 60 Vbeta primers together with 13 Jbeta primers. The table came from immunoSEQ multiplex PCR; TCRdb's copy has only in-frame clones and leaves some out. The sample has 200,000 or so clones, about nine tenths seen once. Material for sequencing was PBMCs. Receptors originate from a man aged 25-45 years in good health and CMV-seronegative.

With regard to this clone: A junction end diverges from the germline sequence, so it may reflect a read error. The CDR3 DNA is TGTTCCAGCAGCCCCCCCCGGGCCCTTGGGGAGAACGAGCAGTACTTC. Translation gives CSSSPPRALGENEQYF. The chain is built from TRBV7-9 and TRBJ2-7, with a tentative D call TRBD2 (5 bases). The CDR3 has 16 amino acids. The V gene's germline CDR1 is SEHNR and CDR2 FQNEAQ (reference sequence).

This chain uses TRBV6-1 with TRBJ1-5; possibly TRBD1 for D (5 bases). The V end lost 0 bases, the J end lost 7 bases, and 13 bases lay between the germline ends. Germline V gene sequence: CDR1 MNHNS, CDR2 SASEGT. The CDR3 has 15 residues. In DNA, the CDR3 is TGTGCCAGCAGTGAAGCGGGGCGCTCGAAGCAGCCCCAGCATTTT. It is translated as CASSEAGRSKQPQHF.

This sequence joins TRBV6-6 and TRBJ1-4; 9 nucleotides agree with TRBD1. Germline assignment: CDR1 MNHNY and CDR2 SVGAGI (reference sequence). The CDR3 has 14 amino acids. The J segment lost 6 bases and the V segment lost 5 bases, leaving 4 bases of the junction unmatched. The CDR3 protein is CASSDRTGDEKLFF. The DNA of the CDR3 is TGTGCCAGCAGTGACCGGACAGGGGATGAAAAACTGTTTTTT.

The table lists this clone with a count of one. V and J are TRBV19 and TRBJ2-6; D unresolved. The germline gives CDR1 LNHDA, CDR2 SQIVND (reference sequence). CDR3 size: 13 residues. Deletions cut 3 bases from V and 4 bases from J, with 4 bases between. CDR3 amino acids: CASSMAGANVLTF. In DNA, the CDR3 is TGTGCCAGTAGTATGGCCGGGGCCAACGTCCTGACTTTC.

V gene TRBV6-6 combines with J gene TRBJ1-5; tentative D call: TRBD1 (6 bases). Germline V gene sequence: CDR1 MNHNY, CDR2 SVGAGI (reference sequence). The CDR3 sequence is 16 residues long. The V end was cut by 5 bases, the J end by 0 bases, with 14 bases between. CDR3 nucleotide sequence: TGTGCCAGCAGTCCTTCTCAGGGGAATAGCAATCAGCCCCAGCATTTT. Encoded protein: CASSPSQGNSNQPQHF.

CDR3 sequence: CSVEDLGGGPQHF. The CDR3 DNA reads TGCAGCGTTGAAGATCTCGGCGGGGGGCCCCAGCATTTT. The rearrangement uses TRBV29-1 and TRBJ1-5, with D perhaps matching TRBD1 (5 bases). Germline lookup yields CDR1 SQVTM and CDR2 ANQGSEA. Deletions cut 0 bases from V and 9 bases from J, with 12 bases between. This CDR3 contains 13 residues.

The chain carries TRBV19 and TRBJ1-5, with 11 positions matching TRBD1. In germline, CDR1 is LNHDA, CDR2 SQIVND (reference sequence). The CDR3 spans 16 residues. V trimming: 8 bases; J trimming: 7 bases; junction bases outside the gene matches: 13. The CDR3 is CASARSGTGGGQPQHF. DNA for the CDR3: TGTGCCAGTGCCAGGTCCGGGACAGGGGGTGGACAGCCCCAGCATTTT.

The chain carries TRBV5-4 and TRBJ2-2, with 7 bases aligning to TRBD2. The CDR3 has 15 amino acids. The germline gives CDR1 SGHNT, CDR2 YYREEE (reference sequence). V was pared by 1 base and J by 7 bases, with 7 bases of the junction left unmatched. This CDR3 is CASSLYMRGSGELFF. The CDR3 DNA reads TGTGCCAGCAGCTTGTACATGCGGGGGAGCGGGGAGCTGTTTTTT.

CDR3 DNA sequence: TGCGCCAGCAGCTTGGGGGGACAGTTCTCTGGGGCCAACGTCCTGACTTTC. Protein sequence: CASSLGGQFSGANVLTF. The chain recombines TRBV5-1 with TRBJ2-6, with 7 positions matching TRBD1. CDR1 is SGHRS and CDR2 is YFSETQ in the germline V gene. There are 17 residues in the CDR3. With 0 bases clipped from V and 0 bases from J, the junction kept 3 bases outside the gene matches. Looking up the rest from reference TRBV5-1 and TRBJ2-6 gives the full variable domain: KAGVTQTPRYLIKTRGQQVTLSCSPISGHRSVSWYQQTPGQGLQFLFEYFSETQRNKGNFPGRFSGRQFSNSRSEMNVSTLELGDSALYLCASSLGGQFSGANVLTFGAGSRLTVL.

V and J are TRBV19 and TRBJ2-3; D is possibly TRBD1 (6 bases). The CDR3 has 18 residues. The V gene's germline CDR1 is LNHDA and CDR2 SQIVND (reference sequence). V lost 2 bases, J lost 1 base, and 19 bases lay in between. CDR3 residues: CASSIYVMLGQGTDTQYF. The CDR3 nucleotides read TGTGCCAGTAGTATATACGTGATGTTGGGACAAGGCACAGATACGCAGTATTTT.

V and J are TRBV28 and TRBJ2-1, with TRBD1 identical over 9 bases. Germline CDR1 is MDHEN and CDR2 is SYDVKM. This CDR3 spans 16 amino acids. With V trimmed by 3 bases and J by 9 bases, 12 bases remained unmatched. CDR3 region: CASSFPPTGGPSEQFF. In DNA form, the CDR3 reads TGTGCCAGCAGTTTTCCCCCCACAGGGGGCCCGAGTGAGCAGTTCTTC.

The V gene is TRBV5-1, the J gene TRBJ2-1, with 9 positions matching TRBD1. Per germline, CDR1 SGHRS and CDR2 YFSETQ. This CDR3 has 17 residues. Trimming removed 4 bases from V and 2 bases from J; junction bases left unmatched: 10. The CDR3, as DNA: TGCGCCAGCAGCCAAGGGACAGGGATCCTTACCTACAATGAGCAGTTCTTC. Its translation is CASSQGTGILTYNEQFF. Together with reference TRBV5-1 and TRBJ2-1, the CDR3 gives the full variable domain: KAGVTQTPRYLIKTRGQQVTLSCSPISGHRSVSWYQQTPGQGLQFLFEYFSETQRNKGNFPGRFSGRQFSNSRSEMNVSTLELGDSALYLCASSQGTGILTYNEQFFGPGTRLTVL.

The V and J genes are TRBV11-1 and TRBJ1-4; D unresolved. This CDR3 is built from 15 residues. Per the germline V gene, CDR1 is SGHAT and CDR2 is FQDESV (reference sequence). V lost 2 bases and J 7 bases, leaving 14 bases between the germline ends. DNA of the CDR3: TGTGCCAGCAGCTTAATGGACGGGAACCCTGAAAAACTGTTTTTT. It encodes CASSLMDGNPEKLFF.

This rearrangement joins TRBV27 to TRBJ2-2, with D perhaps TRBD1 (6 bases). Germline CDR1 MNHEY, CDR2 SMNVEV (reference sequence). V was shortened by 2 bases and J by 7 bases, with 14 bases between the two germline ends. This CDR3 contains 15 residues. The CDR3, as DNA: TGTGCCAGCAGTTTAATGGGCAGGGGCAACGGGGAGCTGTTTTTT. It is translated as CASSLMGRGNGELFF.

V and J are TRBV28 and TRBJ1-4; 8 nucleotides align to TRBD1. The ends lost 2 bases at V and 7 bases at J; junction bases unmatched: 6. This CDR3 is built from 15 residues. Germline values: CDR1 MDHEN, CDR2 SYDVKM. The CDR3 loop is CASSLLFGTGEKLFF. Written as DNA, the CDR3 is TGTGCCAGCAGTTTACTCTTCGGGACAGGTGAAAAACTGTTTTTT.

This chain links TRBV5-1 with TRBJ1-1; possible D gene TRBD1, 6 bases. Trimming left V 4 bases short and J 6 bases short, with 16 bases between. The germline gives CDR1 SGHRS, CDR2 YFSETQ. The CDR3 covers 14 residues. The CDR3 sequence is CASSATGWMAEAFF. The CDR3 DNA follows: TGCGCCAGCAGCGCAACAGGGTGGATGGCTGAAGCTTTCTTT.

V is TRBV25-1 and J is TRBJ2-7, with D perhaps TRBD2 (5 bases). The CDR3 spans 14 residues. The V gene lost 8 bases and the J gene lost 2 bases, with 16 bases spanning the gap. The germline gives CDR1 MGHDK, CDR2 SYGVNS. As DNA, the CDR3 is TGTGCCAGCGCAAACAGTGGAGGTACCTACGAGCAGTACTTC. Translation gives CASANSGGTYEQYF.

The V call is TRBV2, the J call TRBJ2-7, with no clear D. Germline CDR1 reads SNHLY; CDR2 reads FYNNEI. The V end was cut by 5 bases, the J end by 1 base, with 3 bases between. The CDR3 contains 11 residues. The CDR3: CASSYSYEQYF. In DNA form, the CDR3 reads TGTGCCAGCAGTTATTCCTACGAGCAGTACTTC.

The chain carries TRBV14 and TRBJ1-1, with D hard to call. The CDR3 loop spans 15 amino acids. The germline gives CDR1 SGHDN, CDR2 FVKESK. V was shortened by 6 bases and J by 1 base, with 15 bases between the two germline ends. CDR3 region: CASSREWAGNTEAFF. The CDR3 DNA follows: TGTGCCAGCAGTAGAGAATGGGCCGGGAACACTGAAGCTTTCTTT.

V gene TRBV6-1 combines with J gene TRBJ2-2; D is possibly TRBD2 (7 bases). V lost 4 bases to trimming and J lost 2 bases, with 11 bases between them. Looked up from germline, CDR1 is MNHNS and CDR2 is SASEGT. The CDR3 sequence is 15 residues long. The CDR3 spells CASSAGGANTGELFF. As DNA, the CDR3 is TGTGCCAGCAGTGCTGGGGGGGCAAACACCGGGGAGCTGTTTTTT.

This chain uses TRBV11-2 with TRBJ2-1, with a weak D call TRBD1 (6 bases). Per the germline V gene, CDR1 is SGHAT and CDR2 is FQNNGV. This CDR3 has 14 amino acids. Trimming shortened V by 2 bases and J by 4 bases, and 9 bases separated the two germline ends. CDR3 protein: CASSLRTAYNEQFF. Written as DNA, the CDR3 is TGTGCCAGCAGCTTACGGACAGCTTACAATGAGCAGTTCTTC.

J is TRBJ2-7 and V is TRBV19; possibly TRBD2 for D (6 bases). The CDR3 is made up of 13 amino acids. Germline V lookup: CDR1 LNHDA, CDR2 SQIVND (reference sequence). V gave up 0 bases and J gave up 5 bases, with 8 bases separating them. CDR3 amino acids: CASSIEGGNEQYF. The CDR3 DNA follows: TGTGCCAGTAGTATAGAGGGGGGTAACGAGCAGTACTTC.

V usage is TRBV7-9 and J usage is TRBJ2-3, with D unclear. The V gene's germline CDR1 is SEHNR and CDR2 FQNEAQ (reference sequence). The CDR3 is 13 amino acids. V was cut by 1 base and J by 2 bases, with 4 bases left in between. The CDR3 is CASSLGYTDTQYF. The CDR3, as DNA: TGTGCCAGCAGCTTAGGTTACACAGATACGCAGTATTTT.

This clone was observed once. The rearrangement joins TRBV7-9 to TRBJ2-1, with 10 bases aligning to TRBD2. V dropped 2 bases and J dropped 8; count of bases not matched to a gene: 9. The CDR3 has 16 amino acids. From germline, CDR1 is SEHNR and CDR2 FQNEAQ (reference sequence). The CDR3 coding sequence is TGTGCCAGCAGCTTACATTCCCAGCGGGGGGGCCATGAGCAGTTCTTC. It yields the protein CASSLHSQRGGHEQFF.

V gene TRBV15 combines with J gene TRBJ1-5, with D unresolved. Germline V gives CDR1 LNHNV, CDR2 YYDKDF (reference sequence). The CDR3 sequence is 13 residues long. With 0 bases removed from V and 6 bases from J, the gap between germline ends came to 6 bases. This CDR3 reads CATSRDRVQPQHF. CDR3 in DNA: TGTGCCACCAGCAGAGATCGGGTTCAGCCCCAGCATTTT.

V usage is TRBV25-1 and J usage is TRBJ2-7; no clear D gene. Germline CDR1 reads MGHDK; CDR2 reads SYGVNS. The CDR3 sequence is 14 residues long. The V and J ends lost 3 bases and 2 bases respectively, with 11 bases between them. CDR3 region: CASSEAEIPYEQYF. The CDR3 nucleotides read TGTGCCAGCAGTGAGGCCGAAATCCCCTACGAGCAGTACTTC.